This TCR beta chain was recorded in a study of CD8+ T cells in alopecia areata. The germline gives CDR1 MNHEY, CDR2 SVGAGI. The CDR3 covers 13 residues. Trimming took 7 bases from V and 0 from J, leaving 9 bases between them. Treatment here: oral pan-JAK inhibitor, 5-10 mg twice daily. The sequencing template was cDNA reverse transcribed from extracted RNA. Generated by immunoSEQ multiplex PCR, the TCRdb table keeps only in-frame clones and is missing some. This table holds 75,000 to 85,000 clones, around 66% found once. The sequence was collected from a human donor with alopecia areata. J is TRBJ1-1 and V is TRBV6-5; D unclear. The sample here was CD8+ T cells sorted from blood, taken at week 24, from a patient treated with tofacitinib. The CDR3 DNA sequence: TGTGCCAGCATGGTCGGCATGAACACTGAAGCTTTCTTT. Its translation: CASMVGMNTEAFF.